These 26 T cell receptor beta chains came from one sample sequenced in a study of glioma-infiltrating T cells after dendritic cell vaccination. The protocol was immunoSEQ multiplex PCR, while the TCRdb copy is restricted to in-frame clones and leaves out a portion. The repertoire holds 99,000 or so clones, with around 89% as singletons. As for time point: after dendritic cell vaccination, including at tumor progression/relapse. The specimen was blood, collected after dendritic cell vaccination. Receptor source: a human donor with glioblastoma.

V gene TRBV18 combines with J gene TRBJ2-3, with 14 bases identical to TRBD2. The CDR3 runs to 18 residues. Trimming at V came to 3 bases and at J to 3 bases, leaving 8 bases not matched to a gene. Looked up from germline, CDR1 is KGHSH and CDR2 is LQKENI. The CDR3 sequence is CASSPGLAGVGRTDTQYF. CDR3 coding DNA: TGTGCCAGCTCACCGGGACTAGCGGGAGTAGGAAGGACAGATACGCAGTATTTT.

This chain uses TRBV11-2 with TRBJ2-3; TRBD2 agrees at 8 bases. The CDR3 is 14 residues long. V gave up 7 bases and J gave up 0 bases; unmatched junction bases: 3. CDR1 is SGHAT and CDR2 is FQNNGV in the germline V gene. In DNA, the CDR3 is TGTGCCAGCACAATAGCGGGGAGCACAGATACGCAGTATTTT. This encodes CASTIAGSTDTQYF. The full variable domain, with the rest looked up from reference TRBV11-2 and TRBJ2-3, is EAGVAQSPRYKIIEKRQSVAFWCNPISGHATLYWYQQILGQGPKLLIQFQNNGVVDDSQLPKDRFSAERLKGVDSTLKIQPAKLEDSAVYLCASTIAGSTDTQYFGPGTRLTVL.

The V and J genes are TRBV25-1 and TRBJ2-7; 13 nucleotides agree with TRBD2. The CDR3 covers 14 residues. V dropped 5 bases and J dropped 6; count of bases not matched to a gene: 4. Germline V gene lookup returns CDR1 MGHDK and CDR2 SYGVNS. CDR3 bases: TGTGCCAGCAGTTATACTAGCGGGAGGGTCGAGCAGTACTTC. Translating it yields CASSYTSGRVEQYF.

This chain connects TRBV4-2 to TRBJ2-7, with TRBD2 matching over 12 bases. CDR3 length equals 14 residues. Germline CDR1 reads LGHNA; CDR2 reads YNFKEQ. V lost 4 bases, J lost 4 bases, and 2 bases stayed unmatched. The CDR3 loop is CASSRTSGDYEQYF. The CDR3 DNA reads as TGTGCCAGCAGCCGGACTAGCGGGGATTACGAGCAGTACTTC.

The rearrangement joins TRBV5-1 to TRBJ2-1; 10 bases line up with TRBD2. Losses at the gene ends were 4 bases for V and 4 bases for J; bases not matched to a gene: 5. This CDR3 comprises 15 residues. CDR1 and CDR2 (germline): SGHRS, YFSETQ. CDR3 DNA: TGCGCCAGCAGCGTTCTAGCGGGGGATTACAATGAGCAGTTCTTC. Encoded protein: CASSVLAGDYNEQFF.

The chain couples TRBV5-6 to TRBJ2-4, with 7 nucleotides matching TRBD1. V shed 3 bases, J shed 4 bases, and the junction held 1 base outside the gene matches. The CDR3 totals 13 residues. The germline gives CDR1 SGHDT, CDR2 YYEEEE. DNA of the CDR3: TGTGCCAGCAGCTGGGGACAGAAAAACATTCAGTACTTC. Translation: CASSWGQKNIQYF.

J is TRBJ2-2 and V is TRBV7-9, with 13 bases lining up with TRBD2. Unmatched junction bases numbered 5, after V lost 5 bases and J lost 5 bases. Germline lookup yields CDR1 SEHNR and CDR2 FQNEAQ (reference sequence). The CDR3 spans 16 residues. CDR3 protein: CASSLWTSGRTGELFF. In DNA, the CDR3 is TGTGCCAGCAGCCTCTGGACTAGCGGGAGAACCGGGGAGCTGTTTTTT.

V is TRBV14 and J is TRBJ1-6; 7 bases map to TRBD1. The CDR3 runs 16 residues. V gave up 1 base and J gave up 4 bases; unmatched junction bases: 4. The germline V gene encodes CDR1 SGHDN and CDR2 FVKESK. The chain's CDR3 is CASSQGPGQYNSPLHF. In DNA, the CDR3 is TGTGCCAGCAGCCAAGGGCCGGGACAGTATAATTCACCCCTCCACTTT.

The rearrangement links TRBV11-2 to TRBJ1-6; possible D gene TRBD1, 6 bases. V lost 1 base, J lost 7 bases, and 8 bases lay in between. There are 14 residues in the CDR3. The V gene's germline CDR1 is SGHAT and CDR2 FQNNGV. The DNA for the CDR3 is TGTGCCAGCAGCTTAGGGACAGCCAATTCACCCCTCCACTTT. Protein product: CASSLGTANSPLHF.

The rearrangement uses TRBV27 and TRBJ1-2; D not resolved. Trimming removed 7 bases at V and 5 bases at J, with 17 bases between. The CDR3 is 14 amino acids. Germline CDR1 is MNHEY and CDR2 is SMNVEV (reference sequence). The CDR3 reads CASKSLVEGYGYTF. The CDR3 DNA sequence: TGTGCCAGCAAATCTTTAGTGGAGGGTTATGGCTACACCTTC.

As for this clone: At one end the junction does not follow the germline gene, possibly because of a read error. The chain uses TRBV25-1 and TRBJ1-1; D call uncertain. This CDR3 has 13 amino acids. The germline CDR1 and CDR2 sequences are MGHDK and SYGVNS. CDR3 DNA sequence: TGTGCCAGCAGTATGACGGAGAACACTAAAGCTTTCTTT. Its protein is CASSMTENTKAFF. Drawing the rest from reference TRBV25-1 and TRBJ1-1, the complete variable domain is EADIYQTPRYLVIGTGKKITLECSQTMGHDKMYWYQQDPGMELHLIHYSYGVNSTEKGDLSSESTVSRIRTEHFPLTLESARPSHTSQYLCASSMTENTKAFFGQGTRLTVV.

This clone came up once. This chain joins TRBV9 and TRBJ2-5; 9 nucleotides line up with TRBD2. Germline trimming cut 0 bases from V and 5 bases from J; bases unmatched to any gene: 5. CDR1 is SGDLS, CDR2 YYNGEE, per germline. CDR3 size: 15 residues. The CDR3 is CASSVAGGRGETQYF. The CDR3, as DNA: TGTGCCAGCAGCGTAGCTGGCGGGAGGGGGGAGACCCAGTACTTC.

This clone was seen a few times. The chain recombines TRBV6-5 with TRBJ2-1, with 7 bases identical to TRBD1. In germline, CDR1 is MNHEY, CDR2 SVGAGI. The CDR3 sequence is 13 residues long. Trimming at V came to 6 bases and at J to 5 bases, leaving 4 bases not matched to a gene. The CDR3 reads CASRRQGDNEQFF. As DNA, the CDR3 is TGTGCCAGCAGAAGACAGGGAGACAATGAGCAGTTCTTC.

This clone was recorded once. This chain connects TRBV2 to TRBJ1-2; 7 positions match TRBD1. The trim removed 10 bases at V and 3 bases at J, leaving 8 bases unmatched. Germline CDR1 SNHLY, CDR2 FYNNEI. The CDR3 loop spans 13 amino acids. CDR3 residues: CATTPDRDYGYTF. The CDR3 DNA reads as TGTGCCACCACTCCAGACAGGGACTATGGCTACACCTTC.

V usage is TRBV6-4 and J usage is TRBJ1-6, with D perhaps matching TRBD1 (5 bases). The V end was cut by 6 bases, the J end by 6 bases, with 12 bases between. CDR3 length: 14 residues. Germline V lookup: CDR1 MRHNA, CDR2 SNTAGT. The CDR3 DNA reads TGTGCCAGCAGCGAGCAGGGCAGTAATTCACCCCTCCACTTT. It translates to CASSEQGSNSPLHF.

The V call is TRBV7-3, the J call TRBJ2-3, with 11 bases that match TRBD2. Per germline, CDR1 SGHTA and CDR2 FQGTGA. The CDR3 length is 17 residues. The V segment lost 5 bases and the J segment 1 base; nucleotides outside the gene matches: 8. DNA of the CDR3: TGTGCCAGCAGCGTTGGGACTAGCGGTTCGGGCACAGATACGCAGTATTTT. Its protein product is CASSVGTSGSGTDTQYF.

The chain couples TRBV7-8 to TRBJ2-1; tentatively, D is TRBD2 (6 bases). CDR1 and CDR2 from the germline V gene are SGHVS and FQNEAQ. Between the trimmed V and J ends, which lost 1 base and 6 bases, there was a span of 7 bases. The CDR3 consists of 13 residues. CDR3 loop: CASSLGLVNEQFF. Here the CDR3 DNA reads TGTGCCAGCAGCTTAGGACTAGTCAATGAGCAGTTCTTC.

This chain joins TRBV6-1 and TRBJ2-1; 11 positions agree with TRBD2. Germline V lookup: CDR1 MNHNS, CDR2 SASEGT. The CDR3 loop spans 15 amino acids. The V and J ends lost 5 bases and 2 bases, in that order; junction bases with no gene match: 2. The CDR3 loop is CASSTLAGAYNEQFF. CDR3 DNA sequence: TGTGCCAGCAGTACACTAGCGGGGGCCTACAATGAGCAGTTCTTC.

This sequence joins TRBV5-1 and TRBJ2-3; 7 bases line up with TRBD1. The CDR3 consists of 16 residues. V was pared by 4 bases and J by 3 bases, with 11 bases of the junction left unmatched. Germline V lookup: CDR1 SGHRS, CDR2 YFSETQ. CDR3 region: CASSLTGDAWTDTQYF. The CDR3 bases are TGCGCCAGCAGCCTAACAGGGGACGCCTGGACAGATACGCAGTATTTT.

This chain joins TRBV5-4 and TRBJ2-7; a possible D gene is TRBD1 (5 bases). The CDR3 sequence is 13 residues long. Germline V gene sequence: CDR1 SGHNT, CDR2 YYREEE (reference sequence). V lost 0 bases, J lost 5 bases, and 9 bases lay in between. For the CDR3, the DNA is TGTGCCAGCAGCTTGGCCCGACAGCACGAGCAGTACTTC. Amino acid sequence: CASSLARQHEQYF.

Comments on this clone: The sample contains more than one DNA sequence encoding this CDR3. The chain employs TRBV5-1 and TRBJ1-1; 9 bases align to TRBD1. The junction had 4 bases not matched to a gene; V was cut back by 4 bases and J by 0 bases. Germline CDR1 is SGHRS and CDR2 is YFSETQ. The CDR3 has 15 amino acids. CDR3 DNA sequence: TGCGCCAGCAGCACCGGACAGGGGTTGAACACTGAAGCTTTCTTT. It specifies CASSTGQGLNTEAFF.

This sequence joins TRBV15 and TRBJ1-1; tentatively, D is TRBD1 (5 bases). The ends were cut back, 0 bases at V and 11 bases at J, with 10 bases in the middle. The CDR3 is made up of 12 amino acids. Germline CDR1 reads LNHNV; CDR2 reads YYDKDF (reference sequence). The CDR3 bases are TGTGCCACCAGCAGAGATCAGGGTATGGCTTTCTTT. This sequence encodes CATSRDQGMAFF.

In nucleotides, the CDR3 is TGTGCCAGCAGCGTTGACAGTAATTCGAACACCGGGGAGCTGTTTTTT. Protein: CASSVDSNSNTGELFF. The chain carries TRBV5-4 and TRBJ2-2; D perhaps matches TRBD1 (5 bases). CDR1 and CDR2 (germline): SGHNT, YYREEE (reference sequence). This CDR3 comprises 16 residues. V lost 4 bases, J lost 0 bases, and 13 bases lay in between.

V usage is TRBV27 and J usage is TRBJ2-3, with 9 bases lining up with TRBD2. This CDR3 has 18 amino acids. V shed 5 bases and J 0 bases; nucleotides not matched to a gene: 12. Per the germline V gene, CDR1 is MNHEY and CDR2 is SMNVEV (reference sequence). The CDR3 DNA sequence: TGTGCCAGCAGTCCAACCCTCCTAGCGGGGAAAAGCACAGATACGCAGTATTTT. This encodes CASSPTLLAGKSTDTQYF.

The CDR3: CASSLESGTLSYEQYF. CDR3 coding DNA: TGTGCCAGCAGCTTAGAGTCCGGGACACTCTCCTACGAGCAGTACTTC. The chain combines TRBV11-2 with TRBJ2-7, with a weak D call TRBD1 (6 bases). Germline CDR1 reads SGHAT; CDR2 reads FQNNGV. The CDR3 is 16 amino acids. V was trimmed by 0 bases and J by 0 bases, leaving 12 bases between them.

A single count supports this clone. The V and J genes are TRBV30 and TRBJ2-7; 7 bases are shared with TRBD1. Germline V gives CDR1 GTSNPN, CDR2 SVGIG (reference sequence). The V and J ends lost 0 bases and 6 bases, in that order; junction bases with no gene match: 5. This CDR3 spans 13 amino acids. CDR3 in amino acids: CAWSVGQGVEQYF. Written as DNA, the CDR3 is TGTGCCTGGAGTGTGGGGCAGGGGGTCGAGCAGTACTTC.